Listed below are T cell receptor beta chains from one sample, sequenced in a study of blood T cell repertoires in COVID-19. Here immunoSEQ multiplex PCR was the method, and the copy in TCRdb shows in-frame clones only, minus some. This table holds roughly 250,000 clones, roughly 87% found once. Sequenced material: peripheral blood. These receptors were taken from a man aged 60 to 69 who had recovered from COVID-19. CDR3s include the opening cysteine and the closing phenylalanine or tryptophan. A D gene is named only where the DNA matches it firmly.

j_gene,len,d_gene,v_gene,CDR3aa
TRBJ1-1,12,TRBD1,TRBV6-5,CASSYRTGMAFF
TRBJ1-5,15,NA,TRBV23-1,CASNPPGTQGGPQHF
TRBJ1-1,11,NA,TRBV6-5,CASSLSTEAFF
TRBJ1-2,14,TRBD1,TRBV7-9,CASSRDRDSGGYTF
TRBJ2-1,13,TRBD1,TRBV24-1,CATGARGLNEQFF
TRBJ2-3,16,NA,TRBV7-2,CASSHTPGTSTDTQYF
TRBJ1-1,15,TRBD1,TRBV2,CASSEALPGQSEAFF
TRBJ2-1,15,NA,TRBV10-2,CASRDRAGSYNEQFF
TRBJ2-7,15,TRBD2,TRBV19,CASKTAGDLSYEQYF
TRBJ2-5,13,NA,TRBV5-4,CASSFRGTETQYF
TRBJ2-3,13,NA,TRBV7-2,CASSLGALNTQYF
TRBJ2-2,13,NA,TRBV24-1,CATSGRSTGELFF
TRBJ1-5,13,NA,TRBV25-1,CASQGPGAQPQHF
TRBJ2-3,16,TRBD2,TRBV9,CASSGGPSGGKSTQYF
TRBJ2-3,17,NA,TRBV5-6,CASSLWASDSSTDTQYF
TRBJ2-2,15,TRBD1,TRBV6-6,CASRPGQGNTGELFF
TRBJ2-5,15,TRBD2,TRBV7-2,CASSLAGLVQETQYF
TRBJ2-3,16,NA,TRBV10-1,CASSRRTAIGTDTQYF